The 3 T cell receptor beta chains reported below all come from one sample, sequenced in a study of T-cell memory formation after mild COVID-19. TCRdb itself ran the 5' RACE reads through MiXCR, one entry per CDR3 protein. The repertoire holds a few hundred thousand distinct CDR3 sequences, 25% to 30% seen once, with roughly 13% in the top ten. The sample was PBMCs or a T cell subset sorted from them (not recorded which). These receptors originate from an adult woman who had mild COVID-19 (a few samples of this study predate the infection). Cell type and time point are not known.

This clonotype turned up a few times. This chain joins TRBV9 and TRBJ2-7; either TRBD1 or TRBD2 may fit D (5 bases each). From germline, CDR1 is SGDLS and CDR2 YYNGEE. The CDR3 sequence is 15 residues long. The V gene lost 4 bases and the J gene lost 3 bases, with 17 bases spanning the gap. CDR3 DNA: TGTGCCAGCAGCCCCGAGGGGAGTAGGGGCTACGAGCAGTACTTC. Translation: CASSPEGSRGYEQYF.

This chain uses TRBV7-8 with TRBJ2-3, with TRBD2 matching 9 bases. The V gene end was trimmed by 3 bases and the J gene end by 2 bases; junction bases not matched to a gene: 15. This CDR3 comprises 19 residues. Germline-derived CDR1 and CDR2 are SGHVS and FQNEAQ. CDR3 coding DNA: TGTGCCAGCAGCTTTTACGGAAACTGGGCGGGAGGGGTCACAGATACGCAGTATTTT. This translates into CASSFYGNWAGGVTDTQYF.

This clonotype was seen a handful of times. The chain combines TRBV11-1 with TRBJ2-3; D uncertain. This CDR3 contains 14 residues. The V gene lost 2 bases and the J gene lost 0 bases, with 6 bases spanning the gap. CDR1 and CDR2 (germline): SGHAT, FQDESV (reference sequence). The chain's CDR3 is CASSLSQSTDTQYF. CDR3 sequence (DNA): TGTGCCAGCAGCTTAAGCCAGAGCACAGATACGCAGTATTTT. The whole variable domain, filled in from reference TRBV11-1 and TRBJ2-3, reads EAEVAQSPRYKITEKSQAVAFWCDPISGHATLYWYRQILGQGPELLVQFQDESVVDDSQLPKDRFSAERLKGVDSTLKIQPAELGDSAMYLCASSLSQSTDTQYFGPGTRLTVL.